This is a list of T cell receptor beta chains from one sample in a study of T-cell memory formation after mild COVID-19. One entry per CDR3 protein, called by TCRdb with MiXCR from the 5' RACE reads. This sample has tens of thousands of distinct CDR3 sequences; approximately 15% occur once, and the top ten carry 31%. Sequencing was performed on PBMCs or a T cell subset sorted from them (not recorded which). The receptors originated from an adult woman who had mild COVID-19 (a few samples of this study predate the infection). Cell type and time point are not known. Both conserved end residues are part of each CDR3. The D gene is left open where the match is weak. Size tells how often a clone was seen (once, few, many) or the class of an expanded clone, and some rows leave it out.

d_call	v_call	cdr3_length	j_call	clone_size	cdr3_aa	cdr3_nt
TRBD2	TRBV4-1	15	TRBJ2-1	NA	CASSSGRGGKNEQFF	TGCGCCAGCAGCTCCGGCCGGGGGGGCAAGAATGAGCAGTTCTTC
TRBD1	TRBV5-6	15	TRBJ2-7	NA	CASSERGQLIYEQYF	TGTGCCAGCAGCGAGAGGGGACAGTTGATCTACGAGCAGTACTTC
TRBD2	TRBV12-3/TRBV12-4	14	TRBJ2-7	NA	CASSLAGIGYEQYF	TGTGCCAGCAGTCTAGCGGGGATAGGGTACGAGCAGTACTTC
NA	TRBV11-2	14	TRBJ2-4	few	CASSLDLAKNIQYF	TGTGCCAGCAGCTTAGATCTAGCCAAAAACATTCAGTACTTC
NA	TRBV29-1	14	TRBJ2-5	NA	CSVTGLTFKETQYF	TGCAGCGTGACCGGACTGACTTTTAAAGAGACCCAGTACTTC
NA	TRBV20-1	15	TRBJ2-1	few	CSARVPPDSYNEQFF	TGCAGTGCTAGAGTTCCGCCGGACAGTTACAATGAGCAGTTCTTC
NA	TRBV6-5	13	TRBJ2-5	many	CASSYGFQETQYF	TGTGCCAGCAGTTATGGGTTCCAAGAGACCCAGTACTTC
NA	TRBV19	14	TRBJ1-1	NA	CASTNNTMNTEAFF	TGTGCCAGTACTAATAATACCATGAACACTGAAGCTTTCTTT
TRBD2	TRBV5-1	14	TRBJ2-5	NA	CASSVAGEEETQYF	TGCGCCAGCAGCGTAGCGGGAGAGGAAGAGACCCAGTACTTC
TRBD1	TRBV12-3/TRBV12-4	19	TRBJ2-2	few	CASSKTGTGGLFDTGELFF	TGTGCCAGCAGTAAGACCGGGACAGGGGGACTGTTCGACACCGGGGAGCTGTTTTTT
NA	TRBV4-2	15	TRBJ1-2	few	CASSQEEVTVYGYTF	TGTGCCAGCAGCCAAGAGGAGGTCACGGTCTATGGCTACACCTTC
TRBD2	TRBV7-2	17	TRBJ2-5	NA	CASSRPGLAAYQETQYF	TGTGCCAGCAGCCGCCCTGGGCTAGCGGCGTACCAAGAGACCCAGTACTTC
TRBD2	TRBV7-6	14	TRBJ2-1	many	CASSFLAGAREQFF	TGTGCCAGCAGCTTCCTAGCGGGGGCGAGAGAGCAGTTCTTC
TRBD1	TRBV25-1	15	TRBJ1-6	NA	CASSNNRGANSPLHF	TGTGCCAGCAGTAACAACAGGGGAGCTAATTCACCCCTCCACTTT
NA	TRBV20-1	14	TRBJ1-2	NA	CSARGPEINIGYTF	TGCAGTGCTAGAGGCCCCGAGATCAACATTGGCTACACCTTC
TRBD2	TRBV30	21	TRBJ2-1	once	CAWSPGSGDSSFPYIDGEQFF	TGTGCCTGGAGTCCGGGTAGCGGGGATTCCTCTTTTCCGTATATCGACGGTGAGCAGTTCTTC
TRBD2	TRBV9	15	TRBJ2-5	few	CASSVYGGAPETQYF	TGTGCCAGCAGCGTTTACGGGGGGGCCCCGGAGACCCAGTACTTC
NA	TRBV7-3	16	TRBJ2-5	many	CASSLFGFVGQETQYF	TGTGCCAGCAGCTTATTTGGATTCGTCGGTCAAGAGACCCAGTACTTC
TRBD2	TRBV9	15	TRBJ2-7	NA	CASSDIAGGPVEQYF	TGTGCCAGCAGCGATATAGCGGGAGGGCCGGTGGAGCAGTACTTC
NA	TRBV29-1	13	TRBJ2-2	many	CSVRFGNTGELFF	TGCAGCGTTCGATTCGGGAACACCGGGGAGCTGTTTTTT
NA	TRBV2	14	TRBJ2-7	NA	CASSVQDTTYEQYF	TGTGCCAGCAGCGTTCAGGACACCACCTACGAGCAGTACTTC
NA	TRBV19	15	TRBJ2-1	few	CASSIRGQPYNEQFF	TGTGCCAGTAGTATTAGAGGACAACCCTACAATGAGCAGTTCTTC
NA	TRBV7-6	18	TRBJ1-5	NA	CASSSSGGGVYSNQPQHF	TGTGCCAGCAGCTCCTCCGGGGGGGGCGTTTATAGCAATCAGCCCCAGCATTTT
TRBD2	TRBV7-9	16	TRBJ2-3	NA	CASSYGTSGIRDTQYF	TGTGCCAGCAGCTACGGGACTAGCGGCATCAGGGATACGCAGTATTTT
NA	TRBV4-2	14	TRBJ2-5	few	CASSLGSLGETQYF	TGTGCCAGCAGCCTCGGGAGCCTAGGGGAGACCCAGTACTTC
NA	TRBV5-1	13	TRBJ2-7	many	CASSLDRWYEQYF	TGCGCCAGCAGCTTGGACAGGTGGTACGAGCAGTACTTC
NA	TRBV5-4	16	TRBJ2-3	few	CASSLMLEPSTDTQYF	TGTGCCAGCAGCTTGATGCTAGAGCCTTCCACAGATACGCAGTATTTT
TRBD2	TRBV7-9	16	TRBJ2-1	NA	CASSPTSGSSYNEQFF	TGTGCCAGCAGCCCGACTAGCGGGAGCTCCTACAATGAGCAGTTCTTC
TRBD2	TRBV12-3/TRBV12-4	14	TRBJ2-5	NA	CASGSGSFQETQYF	TGTGCCAGCGGTAGCGGGAGTTTTCAAGAGACCCAGTACTTC
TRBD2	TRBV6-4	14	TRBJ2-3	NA	CASSESGVTDTQYF	TGTGCCAGCAGTGAAAGCGGGGTCACAGATACGCAGTATTTT
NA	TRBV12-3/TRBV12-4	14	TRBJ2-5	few	CASSLASVQETQYF	TGTGCCAGCAGTTTAGCCAGCGTCCAAGAGACCCAGTACTTC
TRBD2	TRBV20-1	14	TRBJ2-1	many	CSAPLAGDYNEQFF	TGCAGTGCTCCCCTAGCGGGGGACTACAATGAGCAGTTCTTC
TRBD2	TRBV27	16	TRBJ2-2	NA	CASSFKAAGGTGELFF	TGTGCCAGCAGTTTTAAGGCAGCGGGAGGAACCGGGGAGCTGTTTTTT
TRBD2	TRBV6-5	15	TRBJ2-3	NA	CASSPGLAGADTQYF	TGTGCCAGCAGCCCGGGACTAGCGGGCGCAGATACGCAGTATTTT
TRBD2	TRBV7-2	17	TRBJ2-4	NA	CASSLSNGGGRQNIQYF	TGTGCCAGCAGCTTATCAAATGGGGGAGGGCGACAGAACATTCAGTACTTC
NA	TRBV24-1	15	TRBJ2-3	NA	CATSDFGNSGDTQYF	TGTGCCACCAGTGATTTTGGAAACTCGGGAGATACGCAGTATTTT
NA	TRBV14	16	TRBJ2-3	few	CASSPFILGYTDTQYF	TGTGCCAGCAGCCCCTTTATACTTGGGTACACAGATACGCAGTATTTT
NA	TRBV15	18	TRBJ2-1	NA	CATSRDGGAQPSYNEQFF	TGTGCCACCAGCAGAGATGGAGGCGCACAGCCCTCCTACAATGAGCAGTTCTTC
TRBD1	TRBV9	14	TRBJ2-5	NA	CASSRPEGAETQYF	TGTGCCAGCAGCCGTCCTGAGGGGGCGGAGACCCAGTACTTC
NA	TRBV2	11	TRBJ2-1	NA	CASRDYNEQFF	TGTGCCAGCAGGGATTACAATGAGCAGTTCTTC
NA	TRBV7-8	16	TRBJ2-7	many	CASSLGASESSYEQYF	TGTGCCAGCAGCTTAGGGGCTAGCGAGAGCTCCTACGAGCAGTACTTC
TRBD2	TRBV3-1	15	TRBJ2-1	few	CASSQGTAGGDEQFF	TGTGCCAGCAGCCAAGGTACAGCGGGGGGCGATGAGCAGTTCTTC
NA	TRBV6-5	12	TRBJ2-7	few	CASRDRSYEQYF	TGTGCCAGCAGGGACCGATCCTACGAGCAGTACTTC
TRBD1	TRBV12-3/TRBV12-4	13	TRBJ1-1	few	CASRGTGDTEAFF	TGTGCCAGCAGGGGAACAGGGGACACTGAAGCTTTCTTT
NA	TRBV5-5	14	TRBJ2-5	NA	CASSPSGSQETQYF	TGTGCCAGCAGCCCGAGCGGGTCCCAAGAGACCCAGTACTTC
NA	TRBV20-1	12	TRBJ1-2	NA	CSADQEGYGYTF	TGCAGTGCTGACCAAGAGGGCTATGGCTACACCTTC
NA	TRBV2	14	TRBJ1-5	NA	CASSNGYSNQPQHF	TGTGCCAGCAGTAACGGTTATAGCAATCAGCCCCAGCATTTT
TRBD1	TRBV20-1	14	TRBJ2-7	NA	CSARQTGVSYEQYF	TGCAGTGCTAGACAAACAGGGGTATCCTACGAGCAGTACTTC
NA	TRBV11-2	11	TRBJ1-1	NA	CASSGAVGAFF	TGTGCCAGCAGCGGGGCAGTTGGAGCTTTCTTT
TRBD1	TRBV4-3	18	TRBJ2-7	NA	CASSQDLDWDRDAYEQYF	TGCGCCAGCAGCCAAGATCTGGATTGGGACAGGGACGCCTACGAGCAGTACTTC
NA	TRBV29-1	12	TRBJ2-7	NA	CSGLLNSYEQYF	TGCAGCGGATTACTGAACTCCTACGAGCAGTACTTC
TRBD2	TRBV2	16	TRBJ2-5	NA	CASSELLAGGGETQYF	TGTGCCAGCAGTGAATTACTAGCGGGGGGAGGAGAGACCCAGTACTTC
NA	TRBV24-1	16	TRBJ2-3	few	CATSGGTGAVTDTQYF	TGTGCCACCAGTGGGGGGACCGGGGCGGTCACAGATACGCAGTATTTT
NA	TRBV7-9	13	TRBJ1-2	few	CASSLSGGYGYTF	TGTGCCAGCAGCTTAAGTGGAGGGTATGGCTACACCTTC
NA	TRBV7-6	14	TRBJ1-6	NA	CASSLGGVYSPLHF	TGTGCCAGCAGCTTAGGGGGCGTCTATTCACCCCTCCACTTT
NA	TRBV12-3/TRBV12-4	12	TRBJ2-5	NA	CASSPNAETQYF	TGTGCCAGCAGTCCCAATGCTGAGACCCAGTACTTC
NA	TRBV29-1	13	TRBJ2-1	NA	CSVIHTPYNEQFF	TGCAGCGTGATCCACACACCCTACAATGAGCAGTTCTTC